The 3 T cell receptor beta chains reported below all come from one sample, sequenced in a study of PD-1 blockade in classical Hodgkin lymphoma. Measured with immunoSEQ multiplex PCR; TCRdb has only the in-frame clones, and not every one. In the table there are some 150,000 clones, around four fifths of which are singletons. In every patient, relapse followed autologous stem cell transplantation, while exposure to brentuximab vedotin differed. The material was peripheral blood mononuclear cells (PBMCs), obtained before the second cycle of nivolumab. All receptors come from a human donor with classical Hodgkin lymphoma.

This clone was recorded only once. V and J are TRBV5-4 and TRBJ1-1, with 9 bases matching TRBD1. Germline V gene data show CDR1 as SGHNT and CDR2 as YYREEE (reference sequence). CDR3 length equals 12 residues. Losses at the gene ends were 4 bases for V and 6 bases for J; bases not matched to a gene: 1. This CDR3 reads CASSRTGAEAFF. As DNA, the CDR3 is TGTGCCAGCAGCCGGACAGGGGCTGAAGCTTTCTTT.

J is TRBJ2-1 and V is TRBV6-5, with a weak D call TRBD1 (6 bases). Deletions cut 3 bases from V and 0 bases from J, with 12 bases between. This CDR3 comprises 16 residues. Germline V gene lookup returns CDR1 MNHEY and CDR2 SVGAGI. DNA of the CDR3: TGTGCCAGCAGTTATCGGACAGTTAGCTCCTACAATGAGCAGTTCTTC. Its protein is CASSYRTVSSYNEQFF.

This clone was seen a handful of times. In DNA form, the CDR3 reads TGTGCCAGACGACTAGCGGGCTACAATGAGCAGTTCTTC. This translates into CARRLAGYNEQFF. V usage is TRBV6-1 and J usage is TRBJ2-1; TRBD2 matches 10 bases. Germline CDR1 is MNHNS and CDR2 is SASEGT. Germline trimming cut 9 bases from V and 3 bases from J; bases unmatched to any gene: 2. CDR3 length: 13 amino acids.